This T cell receptor beta chain originates from a study of beta chain features in type 1 diabetes. In the study overall: Summed over all samples, the examined sorted cells came to 90 million to 120 million.

The table lists this clone with a few counts. Antigen unknown. Whole-study results and caveats: The study found that naive, central memory and Treg TCRB repertoires appeared more similar in patients than in healthy donors. VDJ junctions from type 1 diabetes patients carried fewer insertions and larger deletions.

The CDR3 sequence is 14 residues long. Germline CDR1 SQVTM, CDR2 ANQGSEA. The V and J ends lost 5 bases and 9 bases respectively, with 20 bases between them. Expressed TCRB transcripts were sequenced because the isolated RNA had all been reverse transcribed beforehand. Naive, central memory and regulatory T cell samples yielded about 4 million reads on average. Assay used: immunoSEQ multiplex PCR; TCRdb lists only in-frame clones, some missing. The data contain 900,000 or so clones, 17% of them singletons. The receptor was isolated from a woman between 18 and 29 years old in good health. The V gene is TRBV29-1, the J gene TRBJ2-1; D is uncertain. The sample taken for sequencing was naive CD4+ T cells from blood. CDR3 region: CSVCLLIPFGEQFF. The CDR3 DNA follows: TGCAGCGTTTGCCTTTTGATACCATTCGGTGAGCAGTTCTTC.